The clone carrying this T cell receptor beta chain came up once. This specimen belongs to a study of OX40 agonist ivuxolimab in advanced cancers. Study as a whole: Prior anti-PD-1, anti-PD-L1 or anti-CTLA-4 therapy did not bar entry, and 40% had some.

V trimming: 0 bases; J trimming: 5 bases; junction bases outside the gene matches: 0. The germline V gene encodes CDR1 SNHLY and CDR2 FYNNEI. The CDR3 covers 14 residues. The method was immunoSEQ multiplex PCR; TCRdb's version includes in-frame clones alone and lacks a portion of them. The table includes 50,000 or so clones, over 85% detected once. Here the sequenced sample was CD4+ or CD8+ T cells sorted from blood, taken in a trial of the OX40 agonist ivuxolimab. This TCR derives from an adult with an advanced solid tumor such as melanoma, head and neck, liver or kidney cancer. The gene calls are TRBV2 and TRBJ2-2, with 7 bases matching TRBD2. The CDR3 is CASSEAGGTGELFF. DNA of the CDR3: TGTGCCAGCAGTGAAGCGGGAGGGACCGGGGAGCTGTTTTTT.